This TCR beta chain was captured by sequencing in a study of cytomegalovirus exposure and HLA in healthy donors. Study results and caveats: Across HLA loci, a later analysis found differing TCR association rates, with DRB1 most and HLA-C fewest. Presence/absence analysis assumed near-uniform sequencing depth across donors.

Each donor was healthy, and each was a bone marrow donor. These donors counted as nominally healthy when sampled, but unrecorded immune exposures were likely. The table lists this clone with a count of one. What it binds is unknown. This CDR3 is built from 14 residues. Germline V gene lookup returns CDR1 SNHLY and CDR2 FYNNEI. The junction had 11 bases not matched to a gene; V was cut back by 7 bases and J by 5 bases. The PCR contained 60 Vbeta and 13 Jbeta primers. TCRdb's copy holds only in-frame clones and misses some; the assay was immunoSEQ multiplex PCR. Here the sample spans around 280,000 clones, approximately 90% being singletons.

The origin of this receptor is a woman in her late teens or twenties in good health and CMV-seronegative. The material sequenced was PBMCs. The chain employs TRBV2 and TRBJ2-7, with 7 bases matching TRBD1. The CDR3 DNA follows: TGTGCCAGCACCGGGACAGTGAGTTTCCACGAGCAGTACTTC. Its translation is CASTGTVSFHEQYF.